These 8 T cell receptor beta chains came from one sample sequenced in a study of glioma-infiltrating T cells after dendritic cell vaccination. The data were produced by immunoSEQ multiplex PCR, yet TCRdb's version contains in-frame clones alone and is incomplete. The sample consists of just under 85,000 clones, approximately 90% of them appearing once. Sequenced here: blood, sampled before dendritic cell vaccination. Receptors originate from a human donor with glioblastoma.

The J gene is TRBJ2-5, the V gene TRBV7-9, with D tentatively TRBD2 (5 bases). The CDR3 contains 16 residues. The germline gives CDR1 SEHNR, CDR2 FQNEAQ (reference sequence). The germline V and J ends were trimmed by 4 bases and 5 bases, with 20 bases remaining between them. Here the CDR3 reads CASSSSGNILAETQYF. The CDR3 DNA reads TGTGCCAGCAGCTCGTCGGGGAACATCCTCGCGGAGACCCAGTACTTC.

This chain links TRBV5-6 with TRBJ1-6; 7 nucleotides agree with TRBD1. The CDR3 spans 15 residues. With 1 base clipped from V and 7 bases from J, the junction kept 5 bases outside the gene matches. CDR1 is SGHDT and CDR2 is YYEEEE in the germline V gene. Here the CDR3 DNA reads TGTGCCAGCAGCTTGCGGCAGGGGGTCAATTCACCCCTCCACTTT. Translated: CASSLRQGVNSPLHF. Full variable domain (missing parts from reference TRBV5-6 and TRBJ1-6): DAGVTQSPTHLIKTRGQQVTLRCSPKSGHDTVSWYQQALGQGPQFIFQYYEEEERQRGNFPDRFSGHQFPNYSSELNVNALLLGDSALYLCASSLRQGVNSPLHFGNGTRLTVT.

The V and J genes are TRBV7-2 and TRBJ2-1; 10 positions match TRBD2. In germline, CDR1 is SGHTA, CDR2 FQGNSA. With V trimmed by 5 bases and J by 4 bases, 8 bases remained unmatched. The CDR3 covers 16 residues. The DNA for the CDR3 is TGTGCCAGCAGCCTACTAGCGGGGCTCAATTACAATGAGCAGTTCTTC. Amino acids: CASSLLAGLNYNEQFF.

The rearrangement links TRBV19 to TRBJ1-2; 7 bases agree with TRBD1. Germline CDR1 is LNHDA and CDR2 is SQIVND (reference sequence). The CDR3 has 13 amino acids. Germline trimming cut 10 bases from V and 1 base from J; bases unmatched to any gene: 6. CDR3 DNA: TGTGCCACCTCGGGGACAGATAACTATGGCTACACCTTC. It specifies CATSGTDNYGYTF.

CDR3 sequence reads: CASSLASPGLNEQFF. The CDR3 nucleotides are TGTGCCAGCAGCTTAGCGTCCCCAGGGCTCAATGAGCAGTTCTTC. The gene calls are TRBV7-3 and TRBJ2-1; weak D call: TRBD1 (5 bases). V was pared by 2 bases and J by 6 bases, with 14 bases between. The CDR3 extends over 15 amino acids. Germline CDR1 is SGHTA and CDR2 is FQGTGA.

The J gene is TRBJ2-7, the V gene TRBV2, with TRBD1 matching over 10 bases. V shed 8 bases and J 6 bases; nucleotides not matched to a gene: 7. The CDR3 runs to 13 residues. Germline V gives CDR1 SNHLY, CDR2 FYNNEI. The CDR3 bases are TGTGCCAGCTACGACAGGGGGCGCTTCGAGCAGTACTTC. Protein product: CASYDRGRFEQYF.

The V gene is TRBV30, the J gene TRBJ2-5; the D gene is possibly TRBD2 (6 bases). The CDR3 contains 14 residues. V was cut by 1 base and J by 1 base, with 10 bases left in between. Germline-derived CDR1 and CDR2 are GTSNPN and SVGIG (reference sequence). The CDR3 loop reads CAWSARRGQETQYF. CDR3 sequence (DNA): TGTGCCTGGAGTGCCAGGAGGGGCCAAGAGACCCAGTACTTC.

This clone appeared a few times. This chain uses TRBV12-5 with TRBJ2-1; 10 nucleotides agree with TRBD2. V shed 7 bases and J 7 bases; nucleotides not matched to a gene: 10. This CDR3 is built from 15 residues. From germline, CDR1 is LGHNT and CDR2 FRNRAP. This CDR3 is CASVPGTSATNEQFF. The DNA of the CDR3 is TGTGCTAGTGTCCCCGGGACTAGCGCTACGAATGAGCAGTTCTTC.